Presented here are 23 T cell receptor beta chains from one specimen sequenced in a study of T cells in Graves' hyperthyroidism and ophthalmopathy. It was RNA transcripts that yielded the amplified TCR beta CDR3 regions. A set of HTBI primers served as the primers for a first-round RT-PCR of the TCR CDR3. TCRdb reprocessed the multiplex PCR reads with MiXCR, giving one entry per CDR3 protein. Counted here are some 800,000 distinct CDR3 sequences, over 35% occurring once; the ten biggest clones make up about 9%. The material sequenced was blood. The receptors come from a man younger than 35 with Graves' hyperthyroidism.

The chain links TRBV4-2 to TRBJ2-5; TRBD1 agrees at 8 bases. From germline, CDR1 is LGHNA and CDR2 YNFKEQ. With 4 bases clipped from V and 1 base from J, the junction kept 5 bases outside the gene matches. The CDR3 spans 15 residues. The CDR3 sequence is CASSRRGQGQETQYF. The CDR3 DNA is TGTGCCAGCAGCCGCCGAGGACAGGGCCAAGAGACCCAGTACTTC.

The chain links TRBV2 to TRBJ2-7; D is perhaps TRBD1 (6 bases). This CDR3 is 13 amino acids long. Germline values: CDR1 SNHLY, CDR2 FYNNEI. Trimming took off 5 bases at V and 5 bases at J, with 13 bases between the two ends. CDR3 residues: CASSITGINEQYF. CDR3 nucleotides: TGTGCCAGCAGTATAACAGGGATCAACGAGCAGTACTTC.

V and J are TRBV5-8 and TRBJ1-4; D gene ambiguous. Trimming took 3 bases from V and 7 from J, leaving 13 bases between them. Germline V lookup: CDR1 SGHTS, CDR2 YDEGEE. This CDR3 is 14 amino acids long. This CDR3 is CASSYFGSAEKLFF. The CDR3 DNA reads TGTGCCAGCAGCTATTTTGGCTCGGCTGAAAAACTGTTTTTT.

This chain connects TRBV2 to TRBJ2-5, with a tentative D call TRBD1 (6 bases). In germline, CDR1 is SNHLY, CDR2 FYNNEI. CDR3 length equals 15 residues. Trimming removed 6 bases at V and 0 bases at J, with 14 bases between. The CDR3 loop is CASSPGTGNQETQYF. The DNA for the CDR3 is TGTGCCAGCAGCCCGGGTACAGGGAACCAAGAGACCCAGTACTTC.

This clonotype appeared many times. This chain joins TRBV9 and TRBJ2-2; D is unclear. Trimming removed 0 bases at V and 4 bases at J, with 4 bases between. CDR1 and CDR2 from the germline V gene are SGDLS and YYNGEE. This CDR3 is built from 13 residues. CDR3 nucleotides: TGTGCCAGCAGCGTAGAGGCCACCGGGGAGCTGTTTTTT. Amino acid sequence: CASSVEATGELFF.

The chain links TRBV10-3 to TRBJ1-6; D possibly corresponds to TRBD1 (5 bases). CDR1 is ENHRY and CDR2 is SYGVKD in the germline V gene. The V and J ends lost 8 bases and 7 bases respectively, with 12 bases between them. The CDR3 has 13 amino acids. This CDR3 is CAIVEGPNSPLHF. CDR3 bases: TGTGCCATCGTCGAGGGGCCCAATTCACCCCTCCACTTT.

The chain joins TRBV20-1 to TRBJ2-5; TRBD2 aligns across 8 bases. This CDR3 spans 15 amino acids. Trimming took 3 bases from V and 5 from J; bases not matched to a gene: 11. Germline V gene data show CDR1 as DFQATT and CDR2 as SNEGSKA (reference sequence). The CDR3 loop is CSASPGGGTWETQYF. Here the CDR3 DNA reads TGCAGTGCTAGTCCGGGGGGGGGCACCTGGGAGACCCAGTACTTC.

As concerns this clonotype: The germline gene is not matched at one end of the junction; a read error may be the cause. The rearrangement joins TRBV6-1 to TRBJ2-7, with 13 nucleotides matching TRBD2. Germline CDR1 MNHNS, CDR2 SASEGT. The CDR3 length is 17 residues. CDR3 protein: CASSRSGLAGLDYGQYF. CDR3 nucleotide sequence: TGTGCCAGCAGTCGTTCGGGACTAGCGGGGCTAGACTACGGGCAGTACTTC.

This clonotype was counted ten times or more. The chain links TRBV29-1 to TRBJ2-2; D ambiguous. The CDR3 is 12 residues long. V lost 3 bases and J 6 bases, leaving 8 bases between the germline ends. Germline V CDR1 and CDR2: SQVTM, ANQGSEA. CDR3 nucleotide sequence: TGCAGCGTTGACCTCCTCCCCGGGGAGCTGTTTTTT. Translation: CSVDLLPGELFF.

Only a few counts were recorded for this clonotype. The V and J genes are TRBV27 and TRBJ1-3; D is unclear. Looked up from germline, CDR1 is MNHEY and CDR2 is SMNVEV (reference sequence). The CDR3 is made up of 13 amino acids. Trimming stripped 5 bases from V and 4 bases from J, with 9 bases between. This CDR3 reads CASSASRGNTIYF. The CDR3 DNA follows: TGTGCCAGCAGTGCATCGAGGGGAAACACCATATATTTT.

Comment on this clonotype: A read error is possible here, since a much larger clone lies one base away. The J gene is TRBJ2-2, the V gene TRBV7-3; possibly TRBD1 for D (5 bases). Germline V lookup: CDR1 SGHTA, CDR2 FQGTGA. Trimming removed 5 bases from V and 4 bases from J, with 14 bases in between. This CDR3 comprises 15 residues. The CDR3: CASSVGSRGTGELFF. In nucleotides, the CDR3 is TGTGCCAGCAGCGTGGGCAGTAGGGGCACCGGGGAGCTGTTTTTT.

The J gene is TRBJ2-5, the V gene TRBV29-1; TRBD2 matches at 7 bases. The last part of the DNA fits TRBJ2-1 better; the J call may be wrong. Germline V gene lookup returns CDR1 SQVTM and CDR2 ANQGSEA. The CDR3 is 13 amino acids. The CDR3 region is CSVEGELAFEQFF. As DNA, the CDR3 is TGCAGCGTTGAGGGCGAACTAGCGTTTGAGCAGTTCTTC.

The V gene is TRBV20-1, the J gene TRBJ2-5, with D possibly TRBD1 on 6 matching bases. The J call is doubtful: the DNA matches TRBJ2-7 better. The germline CDR1 and CDR2 sequences are DFQATT and SNEGSKA (reference sequence). This CDR3 is 13 amino acids long. The CDR3 nucleotides read TGCAGTGCTAGCCCAGGCAGGGGTAACGAGCAGTACTTC. It is translated as CSASPGRGNEQYF.

This clonotype has a handful of counts. The V call is TRBV7-3, the J call TRBJ2-5; 9 bases match TRBD2. From germline, CDR1 is SGHTA and CDR2 FQGTGA. CDR3 size: 16 residues. V lost 5 bases and J lost 4; bases outside the gene matches: 11. In DNA, the CDR3 is TGTGCCAGCAGCCCCTATGGCGGGGGGGCGTTAGAGACCCAGTACTTC. Its translation: CASSPYGGGALETQYF.

In its sample, this clonotype was seen many times. This chain links TRBV10-3 with TRBJ2-7; D is perhaps TRBD2 (7 bases). V shed 0 bases and J shed 2 bases, with 14 bases lying between them. CDR1 is ENHRY, CDR2 SYGVKD, per germline. The CDR3 spans 16 residues. Here the CDR3 reads CAISESRGGRPYEQYF. Here the CDR3 DNA reads TGTGCCATCAGTGAGTCAAGGGGGGGGCGCCCCTACGAGCAGTACTTC.

This clonotype has just a few counts. This sequence joins TRBV2 and TRBJ1-1, with a weak D call TRBD1 (6 bases). Germline values: CDR1 SNHLY, CDR2 FYNNEI. CDR3 size: 12 residues. V was trimmed by 8 bases and J by 4 bases, leaving 11 bases between them. CDR3: CASPGHPTEAFF. CDR3 in DNA: TGTGCCAGCCCGGGACACCCCACTGAAGCTTTCTTT.

The chain has TRBV12-3 or TRBV12-4 and TRBJ2-7, with D unclear. CDR3 length equals 13 residues. Trimming left V 2 bases short and J 7 bases short, with 12 bases between. CDR3: CASSLNRRYEQYF. The CDR3 DNA sequence: TGTGCCAGCAGTTTAAATCGGCGGTATGAGCAGTACTTC.

This clonotype was counted a few times. The CDR3 DNA sequence: TGTGCCAGCAGCCAAGAGACAGCATCGGAGACCCAGTACTTC. Encoded protein: CASSQETASETQYF. V usage is TRBV7-9 and J usage is TRBJ2-5; the D gene is possibly TRBD1 (5 bases). The CDR3 is made up of 14 amino acids. Trimming took off 5 bases at V and 5 bases at J, with 15 bases between the two ends. Germline V CDR1 and CDR2: SEHNR, FQNEAQ (reference sequence).

This clonotype was counted between two and nine times. V is TRBV19 and J is TRBJ2-7; D might be TRBD1 (5 bases). V lost 4 bases and J 1 base, leaving 8 bases between the germline ends. Germline CDR1 LNHDA, CDR2 SQIVND (reference sequence). The CDR3 spans 13 residues. CDR3 in amino acids: CASSTTESYEQYF. The CDR3 DNA is TGTGCCAGTAGTACGACAGAGTCCTACGAGCAGTACTTC.

The V call is TRBV7-9, the J call TRBJ2-5; tentative D call: TRBD2 (6 bases). V lost 5 bases, J lost 2 bases, and 24 bases lay in between. This CDR3 is 18 amino acids long. Germline assignment: CDR1 SEHNR and CDR2 FQNEAQ (reference sequence). Here the CDR3 reads CASSLSGGITKLQETQYF. CDR3 bases: TGTGCCAGCAGCCTAAGTGGCGGGATTACGAAACTTCAAGAGACCCAGTACTTC.

This clonotype was counted at least ten times. The genes are TRBV15 and TRBJ1-2, with no clear D. CDR1 LNHNV and CDR2 YYDKDF come from the germline V gene (reference sequence). CDR3 size: 13 residues. The V end was cut by 1 base, the J end by 2 bases, with 5 bases between. In nucleotides, the CDR3 is TGTGCCACCAGCAGAGTGGTGAACTATGGCTACACCTTC. It specifies CATSRVVNYGYTF. Complete variable domain (other parts from reference TRBV15 and TRBJ1-2): DAMVIQNPRYQVTQFGKPVTLSCSQTLNHNVMYWYQQKSSQAPKLLFHYYDKDFNNEADTPDNFQSRRPNTSFCFLDIRSPGLGDTAMYLCATSRVVNYGYTFGSGTRLTVV.

This chain uses TRBV20-1 with TRBJ2-7, with 9 bases lining up with TRBD2. CDR3 length: 15 amino acids. V lost 0 bases to trimming and J lost 5 bases; unmatched junction nucleotides: 8. The V gene's germline CDR1 is DFQATT and CDR2 SNEGSKA (reference sequence). The CDR3, as DNA: TGCAGTGCTAGAGATCCCAGCGGGGGGTTCAACGAGCAGTACTTC. Translation gives CSARDPSGGFNEQYF.

The chain is built from TRBV4-1 and TRBJ2-5; the D gene is possibly TRBD1 (5 bases). From germline, CDR1 is MGHRA and CDR2 YSYEKL. This CDR3 has 14 residues. Between the trimmed V and J ends, which lost 1 base and 5 bases, there was a span of 11 bases. The CDR3 DNA reads as TGCGCCAGCAGCCAAGGAGCAGGGTGGGAGACCCAGTACTTC. This encodes CASSQGAGWETQYF.